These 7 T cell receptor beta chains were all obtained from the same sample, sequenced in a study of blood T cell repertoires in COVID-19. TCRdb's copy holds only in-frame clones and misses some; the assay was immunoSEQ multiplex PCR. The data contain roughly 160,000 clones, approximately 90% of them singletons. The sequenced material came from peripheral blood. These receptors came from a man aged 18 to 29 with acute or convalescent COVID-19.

The CDR3 nucleotides read TGTGCCAGCAAAAGGGACAGGGAAGGCAATCAGCCCCAGCATTTT. It specifies CASKRDREGNQPQHF. The rearrangement links TRBV6-5 to TRBJ1-5; TRBD1 matches 9 bases. Trimming took 7 bases from V and 2 from J; bases not matched to a gene: 6. Germline CDR1 MNHEY, CDR2 SVGAGI. CDR3 size: 15 residues.

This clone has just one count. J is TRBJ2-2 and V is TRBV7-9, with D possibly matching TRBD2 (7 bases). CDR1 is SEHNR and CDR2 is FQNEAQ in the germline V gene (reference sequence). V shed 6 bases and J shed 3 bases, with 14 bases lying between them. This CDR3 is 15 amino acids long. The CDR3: CASRIGGAYTGELFF. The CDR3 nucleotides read TGTGCCAGCAGGATAGGGGGGGCCTACACCGGGGAGCTGTTTTTT. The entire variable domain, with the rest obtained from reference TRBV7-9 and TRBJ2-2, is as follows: DTGVSQNPRHKITKRGQNVTFRCDPISEHNRLYWYRQTLGQGPEFLTYFQNEAQLEKSRLLSDRFSAERPKGSFSTLEIQRTEQGDSAMYLCASRIGGAYTGELFFGEGSRLTVL.

This CDR3 is CASSRRGPTGDNEQFF. CDR3 in DNA: TGTGCCAGCAGCCGGCGGGGACCCACCGGGGACAATGAGCAGTTCTTC. The chain has TRBV14 and TRBJ2-1, with a weak D call TRBD2 (6 bases). The CDR3 is 16 amino acids. The germline V gene has CDR1 SGHDN and CDR2 FVKESK. V lost 4 bases and J 5 bases, leaving 18 bases between the germline ends. Complete variable domain (other parts from reference TRBV14 and TRBJ2-1): EAGVTQFPSHSVIEKGQTVTLRCDPISGHDNLYWYRRVMGKEIKFLLHFVKESKQDESGMPNNRFLAERTGGTYSTLKVQPAELEDSGVYFCASSRRGPTGDNEQFFGPGTRLTVL.

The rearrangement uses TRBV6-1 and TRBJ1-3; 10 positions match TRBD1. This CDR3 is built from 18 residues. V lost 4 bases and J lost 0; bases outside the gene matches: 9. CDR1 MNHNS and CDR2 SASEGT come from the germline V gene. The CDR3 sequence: CASSVKGDRGSSGNTIYF. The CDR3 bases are TGTGCCAGCAGTGTGAAGGGGGACAGGGGAAGCTCTGGAAACACCATATATTTT.

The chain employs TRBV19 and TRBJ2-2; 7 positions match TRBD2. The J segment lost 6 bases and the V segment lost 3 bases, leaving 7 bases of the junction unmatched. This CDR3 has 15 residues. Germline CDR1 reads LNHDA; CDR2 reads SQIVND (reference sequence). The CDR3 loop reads CASSITAGVPGELFF. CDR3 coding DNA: TGTGCCAGTAGTATTACTGCGGGAGTCCCCGGGGAGCTGTTTTTT. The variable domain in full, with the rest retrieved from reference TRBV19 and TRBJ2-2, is DGGITQSPKYLFRKEGQNVTLSCEQNLNHDAMYWYRQDPGQGLRLIYYSQIVNDFQKGDIAEGYSVSREKKESFPLTVTSAQKNPTAFYLCASSITAGVPGELFFGEGSRLTVL.

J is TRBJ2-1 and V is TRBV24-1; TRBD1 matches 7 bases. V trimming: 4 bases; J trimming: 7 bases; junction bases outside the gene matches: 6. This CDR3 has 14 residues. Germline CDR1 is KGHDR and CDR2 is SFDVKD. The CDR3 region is CATSDLTGSNEQFF. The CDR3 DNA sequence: TGTGCCACCAGTGACCTGACAGGGTCGAATGAGCAGTTCTTC.

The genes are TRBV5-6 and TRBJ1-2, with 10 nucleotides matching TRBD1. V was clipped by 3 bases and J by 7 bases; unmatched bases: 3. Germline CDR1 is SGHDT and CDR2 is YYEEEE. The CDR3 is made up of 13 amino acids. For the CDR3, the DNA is TGTGCCAGCAGCTCGACAGGGGGCGGTGGCTACACCTTC. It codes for CASSSTGGGGYTF.